The clone carrying this T cell receptor (beta chain) occurred a few times. Time point denoted: sample taken at primary tumor resection. Whole RNA came from tumor, nontumor lung or frozen PBMC and was sequenced without being sorted. The donor population consisted of over 55 patients with untreated, early-stage non-small cell lung cancer. The sample belongs to a study of spatial heterogeneity in lung cancer. Study information: More than eight raw reads, on average, carried each unique TCR and UMI combination.

TCRdb re-called the 5' RACE reads through MiXCR, storing one row per CDR3 protein. The sample records tens of thousands of distinct CDR3 sequences, roughly a fifth being singletons. V was clipped by 1 base and J by 5 bases; unmatched bases: 8. Germline V gene data show CDR1 as SGHAT and CDR2 as FQNNGV. CDR3 length equals 15 residues. The chain couples TRBV11-2 to TRBJ2-7; 7 bases are a match to TRBD2. The material was PBMCs, obtained at surgery. The receptor's source is a male donor with early-stage non-small cell lung cancer. The CDR3 sequence is CASSLAILGTNEQYF. The CDR3 DNA reads TGTGCCAGCAGCTTAGCCATCCTCGGGACTAACGAGCAGTACTTC. The entire variable domain, with the rest obtained from reference TRBV11-2 and TRBJ2-7, is as follows: EAGVAQSPRYKIIEKRQSVAFWCNPISGHATLYWYQQILGQGPKLLIQFQNNGVVDDSQLPKDRFSAERLKGVDSTLKIQPAKLEDSAVYLCASSLAILGTNEQYFGPGTRLTVT.